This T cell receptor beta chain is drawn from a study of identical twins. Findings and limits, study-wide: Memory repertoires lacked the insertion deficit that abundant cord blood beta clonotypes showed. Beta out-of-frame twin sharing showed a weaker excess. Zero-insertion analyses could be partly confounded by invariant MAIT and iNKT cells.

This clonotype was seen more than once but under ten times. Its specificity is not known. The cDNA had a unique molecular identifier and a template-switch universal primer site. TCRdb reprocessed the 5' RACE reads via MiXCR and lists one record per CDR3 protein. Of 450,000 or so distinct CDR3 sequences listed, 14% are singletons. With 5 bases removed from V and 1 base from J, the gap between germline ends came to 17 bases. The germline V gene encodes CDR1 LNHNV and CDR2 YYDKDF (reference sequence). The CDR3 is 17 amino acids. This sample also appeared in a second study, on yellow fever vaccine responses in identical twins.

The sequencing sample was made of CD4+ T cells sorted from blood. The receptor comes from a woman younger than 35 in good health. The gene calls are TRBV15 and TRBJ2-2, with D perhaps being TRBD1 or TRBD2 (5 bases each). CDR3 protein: CATSLLTGTVNTGELFF. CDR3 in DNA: TGTGCCACCAGCTTATTAACCGGGACGGTGAACACCGGGGAGCTGTTTTTT.